Listed here are 32 T cell receptor beta chains from one sample, sequenced in a study of metastatic and nonmetastatic thyroid tumors. Not a single patient had been given any form of treatment at any point before undergoing thyroid surgery. From the PCR reads, TCRdb re-called clones with MiXCR. The table lists 75,000 to 95,000 clones, 9.5% to 15% of them singletons. The specimen sequenced was blood. These receptors all stem from a female donor with papillary thyroid cancer or a benign thyroid nodule (not recorded which). Some clones in this sample may be carry-over from other donors' samples.

In its sample, this clone was seen a few times. A much larger clonotype is one base distant, so this may be a read error. The sample holds other DNA sequences that translate to the same CDR3. The chain carries TRBV7-9 and TRBJ2-7; D perhaps matches TRBD2 (5 bases). CDR3 length: 12 residues. Germline V gene lookup returns CDR1 SEHNR and CDR2 FQNEAQ (reference sequence). The DNA of the CDR3 is TGTGCCAGTAGCTTACGGGATAACGAGCAGTACTTC. Amino acids: CASSLRDNEQYF.

As concerns this clone: A much larger clonotype is one base distant, so this may be a read error. The rearrangement joins TRBV5-4 to TRBJ1-4, with D perhaps TRBD1 (6 bases). This CDR3 is built from 15 residues. The V gene's germline CDR1 is SGHNT and CDR2 YYREEE (reference sequence). The chain's CDR3 is CASSLSNRVGEKLFF. In nucleotides, the CDR3 is TGTGCCAGTAGCTTGTCGAACAGGGTGGGTGAAAAACTGTTTTTT.

This clone was recorded at least ten times. The rearrangement joins TRBV6-1 to TRBJ1-4; the D is unclear. With 5 bases removed from V and 8 bases from J, the gap between germline ends came to 12 bases. This CDR3 has 13 residues. Germline assignment: CDR1 MNHNS and CDR2 SASEGT. As DNA, the CDR3 is TGTGCCAGCAGTTCCCGTCAGGAGGAAAAACTGTTTTTT. Translation gives CASSSRQEEKLFF.

This clone came up many times. At one end, the junction sequence differs from germline, possibly due to a read error. Other nucleotide sequences from this sample produce the same CDR3. The rearrangement uses TRBV6-1 and TRBJ1-1; 7 positions match TRBD1. Germline-derived CDR1 and CDR2 are MNHNS and SASEGT. This CDR3 has 13 residues. The DNA for the CDR3 is TGTGCCAGCAGTCTGACAGGGTACACTGAAGCCTTCTTT. It translates to CASSLTGYTEAFF.

This clone was recorded many times. The genes are TRBV7-3 and TRBJ1-1; TRBD1 might be the D (5 bases). This CDR3 comprises 15 residues. V was cut by 1 base and J by 1 base, with 10 bases left in between. In germline, CDR1 is SGHTA, CDR2 FQGTGA. CDR3 DNA: TGTGCCAGCAGCTTAATCGGTGGACAGAACACTGAAGCTTTCTTT. The encoded protein is CASSLIGGQNTEAFF.

In this sample, this clone turned up many times. V and J are TRBV28 and TRBJ1-5, with 10 bases lining up with TRBD1. V shed 4 bases, J shed 4 bases, and the junction held 4 bases outside the gene matches. The CDR3 runs 15 residues. In germline, CDR1 is MDHEN, CDR2 SYDVKM. CDR3 sequence (DNA): TGTGCCAGCAGTTCCGACAGGGGGCGGAATCAGCCCCAGCATTTT. Its protein product is CASSSDRGRNQPQHF.

This clone has just a few counts. The chain is built from TRBV6-5 and TRBJ1-2; 11 bases line up with TRBD1. V lost 2 bases to trimming and J lost 6 bases; unmatched junction nucleotides: 8. Per the germline V gene, CDR1 is MNHEY and CDR2 is SVGAGI. This CDR3 is 16 amino acids long. CDR3 coding DNA: TGTGCCAGCAGTTACACTTTCGGACAGGGGGCTGATGGCTACACCTTC. It yields the protein CASSYTFGQGADGYTF.

This clone was seen at least ten times. The V and J genes are TRBV20-1 and TRBJ1-4, with D maybe TRBD1 (6 bases). The CDR3 spans 13 residues. V lost 5 bases and J lost 5, with 12 bases in between. Germline lookup yields CDR1 DFQATT and CDR2 SNEGSKA (reference sequence). In DNA, the CDR3 is TGCAGTGCTGGACAGCTGGAGAATGAAAAACTGTTTTTT. It specifies CSAGQLENEKLFF.

This clone has ten or more counts. This chain joins TRBV6-5 and TRBJ2-1; the D gene could be TRBD1 or TRBD2 (5 bases each). CDR1 and CDR2 from the germline V gene are MNHEY and SVGAGI. The V gene lost 0 bases and the J gene lost 4 bases, with 13 bases spanning the gap. This CDR3 region has 16 residues. The CDR3 sequence is CASSYSTGKGYNEQFF. The CDR3 region has the DNA TGTGCCAGCAGTTACTCGACGGGGAAGGGGTACAATGAGCAGTTCTTC.

This clone was seen ten or more times. The chain links TRBV14 to TRBJ2-7; 8 positions match TRBD1. The germline gives CDR1 SGHDN, CDR2 FVKESK. The ends lost 0 bases at V and 4 bases at J; junction bases unmatched: 8. The CDR3 has 16 amino acids. CDR3 in DNA: TGTGCCAGCAGCCAAGATCCGGACAGGGAGGTGTACGAGCAGTACTTC. It yields the protein CASSQDPDREVYEQYF.

The genes are TRBV6-1 and TRBJ2-7, with TRBD2 identical over 7 bases. The trim removed 8 bases at V and 1 base at J, leaving 5 bases unmatched. Germline V gene sequence: CDR1 MNHNS, CDR2 SASEGT. CDR3 length: 13 amino acids. CDR3 nucleotide sequence: TGTGCCAGCCTCGCGGGGGATTCCTACGAGCAGTACTTC. Translation: CASLAGDSYEQYF.

On this clone: This could be a read error, since a much larger clone is one nucleotide away. The chain uses TRBV15 and TRBJ2-3; D is unclear. V lost 0 bases and J lost 2, with 9 bases in between. The CDR3 is made up of 15 amino acids. In germline, CDR1 is LNHNV, CDR2 YYDKDF (reference sequence). The CDR3 nucleotides read TGTGCCACCAGCAGAGAGCTATCAGACACAGATACGCAGTATTTT. This translates into CATSRELSDTDTQYF.

This clone has just a few counts. A much larger clone is a single base away; this may be a read error. This chain joins TRBV24-1 and TRBJ2-1; TRBD2 is a possible D gene (6 bases). Germline lookup yields CDR1 KGHDR and CDR2 SFDVKD. Trimming took 4 bases from V and 7 from J, leaving 19 bases between them. The CDR3 consists of 16 residues. DNA of the CDR3: TGTGCCACCAGTGACGAAGCTAGCGCGAGCGGGAATGAGCAGTTCTTC. Residues: CATSDEASASGNEQFF.

This clone has at least ten counts. The chain uses TRBV3-1 and TRBJ2-7; the D is unclear. From germline, CDR1 is LGHDT and CDR2 YNNKEL (reference sequence). This CDR3 comprises 15 residues. V was pared by 4 bases and J by 6 bases, with 19 bases between. The CDR3 bases are TGTGCCAGCAGCCGGCAGGTGGCTCGGCCTGGCGAGCAGTACTTC. Protein sequence: CASSRQVARPGEQYF.

There are a few counts of this clone. V usage is TRBV28 and J usage is TRBJ2-7, with D unclear. Per the germline V gene, CDR1 is MDHEN and CDR2 is SYDVKM. V lost 5 bases, J lost 2 bases, and 10 bases lay in between. This CDR3 region has 13 residues. Here the CDR3 DNA reads TGTGCCAGCAGTCTGGGTGGTACCTACGAGCAGTACTTC. Its translation is CASSLGGTYEQYF.

This clone showed up many times. The CDR3 reads CASNSPGSGANVLTF. Written as DNA, the CDR3 is TGTGCCAGTAACAGTCCCGGCTCTGGGGCCAACGTCCTGACTTTC. The V call is TRBV19, the J call TRBJ2-6; no firm D call. Trimming removed 7 bases from V and 0 bases from J, with 10 bases in between. The CDR3 sequence is 15 residues long. Germline V gives CDR1 LNHDA, CDR2 SQIVND (reference sequence).

In its sample, this clone was seen many times. The chain links TRBV28 to TRBJ1-6; D not certain. CDR3 length: 11 residues. CDR1 MDHEN and CDR2 SYDVKM come from the germline V gene. Trimming removed 3 bases at V and 10 bases at J, with 4 bases between. The CDR3 nucleotides read TGTGCCAGCAGTTTTGGCTCACCCCTCCACTTT. It translates to CASSFGSPLHF. Filled out from reference TRBV28 and TRBJ1-6, the complete variable domain reads DVKVTQSSRYLVKRTGEKVFLECVQDMDHENMFWYRQDPGLGLRLIYFSYDVKMKEKGDIPEGYSVSREKKERFSLILESASTNQTSMYLCASSFGSPLHFGNGTRLTVT.

This clone was seen many times. This chain connects TRBV30 to TRBJ2-7, with 12 bases matching TRBD2. CDR1 GTSNPN and CDR2 SVGIG come from the germline V gene (reference sequence). J was trimmed by 5 bases and V by 2 bases; bases with no gene match: 4. The CDR3 is 14 amino acids. The CDR3 spells CAWSSSGRGDEQYF. The CDR3, as DNA: TGTGCCTGGAGTTCTAGCGGGAGGGGAGACGAGCAGTACTTC.

This clone has more than one count but fewer than ten. The rearrangement joins TRBV7-2 to TRBJ2-1; TRBD2 aligns across 9 bases. This CDR3 is built from 19 residues. With 6 bases clipped from V and 1 base from J, the junction kept 16 bases outside the gene matches. The germline gives CDR1 SGHTA, CDR2 FQGNSA. CDR3 protein: CASRPTSGPPRDSYNEQFF. CDR3 in DNA: TGTGCCAGCAGACCGACTAGCGGCCCTCCTAGGGATTCCTACAATGAGCAGTTCTTC.

This clone was seen many times. The CDR3 DNA sequence: TGTGCCAGCAGCCCTACGCGGAGGGGTGGGGGAGTGGACACTGAAGCTTTCTTT. Amino acids: CASSPTRRGGGVDTEAFF. This sequence joins TRBV7-2 and TRBJ1-1; D is possibly TRBD1 (5 bases). Germline lookup yields CDR1 SGHTA and CDR2 FQGNSA. Trimming cost V 5 bases and J 3 bases, with 25 bases left between them. The CDR3 runs 18 residues.

This clone was counted at least ten times. The V and J genes are TRBV6-6 and TRBJ2-3; 9 bases match TRBD1. This CDR3 has 17 residues. J was trimmed by 2 bases and V by 2 bases; bases with no gene match: 8. Germline V gene lookup returns CDR1 MNHNY and CDR2 SVGAGI (reference sequence). In nucleotides, the CDR3 is TGTGCCAGCAGTTACCGGTCCGGGACAGGGTTCACAGATACGCAGTATTTT. It yields the protein CASSYRSGTGFTDTQYF.

This clone was seen many times. The chain uses TRBV20-1 and TRBJ2-7, with 7 bases that match TRBD2. Unmatched junction bases numbered 6, after V lost 6 bases and J lost 4 bases. This CDR3 is 12 amino acids long. Germline V CDR1 and CDR2: DFQATT, SNEGSKA (reference sequence). CDR3 loop: CSARGRIYEQYF. For the CDR3, the DNA is TGCAGTGCCCGCGGGAGAATTTACGAGCAGTACTTC.

Regarding this clone: This could be a read error, since a much larger clone is one nucleotide away. In the same sample, other DNA sequences code for this CDR3. V gene TRBV15 combines with J gene TRBJ2-2; TRBD1 aligns across 8 bases. The CDR3 runs 17 residues. In germline, CDR1 is LNHNV, CDR2 YYDKDF (reference sequence). The CDR3 DNA reads TGTGCCACCAGCAGAGTTCTAGGACAGGGAACTACCGGAGAGCTGTTTTTT. Encoded protein: CATSRVLGQGTTGELFF. The full variable domain, rest sourced from reference TRBV15 and TRBJ2-2, is DAMVIQNPRYQVTQFGKPVTLSCSQTLNHNVMYWYQQKSSQAPKLLFHYYDKDFNNEADTPDNFQSRRPNTSFCFLDIRSPGLGDTAMYLCATSRVLGQGTTGELFFGEGSRLTVL.

This chain links TRBV19 with TRBJ2-7; perhaps TRBD1 as D (6 bases). CDR3 length equals 14 residues. V lost 5 bases, J lost 3 bases, and 14 bases lay in between. Germline CDR1 is LNHDA and CDR2 is SQIVND (reference sequence). CDR3 loop: CASSPQGTSYEQYF. CDR3 in DNA: TGTGCCAGTAGTCCCCAGGGGACGAGCTACGAGCAGTACTTC.

The chain recombines TRBV20-1 with TRBJ2-2; 10 bases agree with TRBD1. CDR3 length: 16 residues. With 0 bases clipped from V and 1 base from J, the junction kept 2 bases outside the gene matches. Germline CDR1 is DFQATT and CDR2 is SNEGSKA (reference sequence). The CDR3 spells CSARDRDRGNTGELFF. In nucleotides, the CDR3 is TGCAGTGCTAGAGATAGGGACAGGGGGAACACCGGGGAGCTGTTTTTT.

This clone was seen ten or more times. The chain recombines TRBV2 with TRBJ1-2; D gene uncertain. The CDR3 sequence is 14 residues long. Per germline, CDR1 SNHLY and CDR2 FYNNEI. Trimming pared 2 bases from V and 5 bases from J, leaving 12 bases between. CDR3 protein: CASSEFGGSYGYTF. DNA for the CDR3: TGTGCCAGCAGTGAATTCGGCGGGTCTTATGGCTACACCTTC.

This clone was recorded many times. The chain has TRBV20-1 and TRBJ2-1; D gene unclear. The CDR3 is 14 amino acids. Germline V gene lookup returns CDR1 DFQATT and CDR2 SNEGSKA (reference sequence). V was shortened by 1 base and J by 12 bases, with 19 bases between the two germline ends. In nucleotides, the CDR3 is TGCAGTGCTAGAGGAAACGCCTACCATAGTGGGCAGTTCTTC. Its protein is CSARGNAYHSGQFF.

V is TRBV11-2 and J is TRBJ1-2; 8 nucleotides align to TRBD1. The junction had 3 bases not matched to a gene; V was cut back by 5 bases and J by 1 base. This CDR3 region has 14 residues. The V gene's germline CDR1 is SGHAT and CDR2 FQNNGV. In DNA, the CDR3 is TGTGCCAGCAGCACGGACAGGGATAACTATGGCTACACCTTC. Protein product: CASSTDRDNYGYTF.

This clone showed up many times. This chain links TRBV11-2 with TRBJ1-5, with a possible D match to TRBD1 (5 bases). V was pared by 1 base and J by 3 bases, with 13 bases between. CDR1 SGHAT and CDR2 FQNNGV come from the germline V gene. The CDR3 is 16 residues long. This chain's CDR3 is CASSLGGGLVNQPQHF. In DNA, the CDR3 is TGTGCCAGCAGCTTAGGGGGGGGACTAGTCAATCAGCCCCAGCATTTT. Drawing the rest from reference TRBV11-2 and TRBJ1-5, the complete variable domain is EAGVAQSPRYKIIEKRQSVAFWCNPISGHATLYWYQQILGQGPKLLIQFQNNGVVDDSQLPKDRFSAERLKGVDSTLKIQPAKLEDSAVYLCASSLGGGLVNQPQHFGDGTRLSIL.

There are a few counts of this clone. The V and J genes are TRBV19 and TRBJ2-7; either TRBD1 or TRBD2 may fit D (6 bases each). In germline, CDR1 is LNHDA, CDR2 SQIVND (reference sequence). The V end was cut by 6 bases, the J end by 3 bases, with 15 bases between. The CDR3 is 14 amino acids. In DNA form, the CDR3 reads TGTGCCAGTAGCCGCCACGGGGGCATCTACGAGCAGTACTTC. It translates to CASSRHGGIYEQYF.

This clone was seen at least ten times. This specimen includes other DNA sequences encoding the same CDR3. The rearrangement joins TRBV6-1 to TRBJ1-1; 9 bases line up with TRBD1. The germline V gene has CDR1 MNHNS and CDR2 SASEGT. This CDR3 region has 14 residues. Trimming at V came to 7 bases and at J to 5 bases, leaving 8 bases not matched to a gene. The CDR3 spells CASIPTGGWTEAFF. Written as DNA, the CDR3 is TGTGCCAGCATTCCGACAGGGGGATGGACTGAAGCTTTCTTT.

V gene TRBV30 combines with J gene TRBJ1-5; TRBD1 might be the D (5 bases). The V gene lost 5 bases and the J gene lost 7 bases, with 15 bases spanning the gap. Germline V gene lookup returns CDR1 GTSNPN and CDR2 SVGIG (reference sequence). The CDR3 consists of 13 residues. CDR3 in DNA: TGTGCCTGGGATGCAGGGCAAGGACAGCCCCAGCATTTT. Protein sequence: CAWDAGQGQPQHF.